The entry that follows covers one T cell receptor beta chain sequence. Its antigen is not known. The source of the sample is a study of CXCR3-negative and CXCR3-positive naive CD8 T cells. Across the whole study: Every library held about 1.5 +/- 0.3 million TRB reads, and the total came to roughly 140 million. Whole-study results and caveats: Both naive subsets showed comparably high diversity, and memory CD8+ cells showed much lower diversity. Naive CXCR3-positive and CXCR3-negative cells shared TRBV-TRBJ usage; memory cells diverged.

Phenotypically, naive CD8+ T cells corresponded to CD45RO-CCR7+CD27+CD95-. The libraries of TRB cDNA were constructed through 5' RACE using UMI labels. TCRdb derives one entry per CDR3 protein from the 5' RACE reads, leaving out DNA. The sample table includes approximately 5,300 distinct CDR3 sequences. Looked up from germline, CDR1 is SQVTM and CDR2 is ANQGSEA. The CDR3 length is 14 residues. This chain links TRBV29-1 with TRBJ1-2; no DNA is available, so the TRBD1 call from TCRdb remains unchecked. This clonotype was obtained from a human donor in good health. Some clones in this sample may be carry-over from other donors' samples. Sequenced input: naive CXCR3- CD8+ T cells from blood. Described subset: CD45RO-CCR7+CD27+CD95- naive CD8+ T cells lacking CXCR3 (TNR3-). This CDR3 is CSVDVGDRAPPGTF.